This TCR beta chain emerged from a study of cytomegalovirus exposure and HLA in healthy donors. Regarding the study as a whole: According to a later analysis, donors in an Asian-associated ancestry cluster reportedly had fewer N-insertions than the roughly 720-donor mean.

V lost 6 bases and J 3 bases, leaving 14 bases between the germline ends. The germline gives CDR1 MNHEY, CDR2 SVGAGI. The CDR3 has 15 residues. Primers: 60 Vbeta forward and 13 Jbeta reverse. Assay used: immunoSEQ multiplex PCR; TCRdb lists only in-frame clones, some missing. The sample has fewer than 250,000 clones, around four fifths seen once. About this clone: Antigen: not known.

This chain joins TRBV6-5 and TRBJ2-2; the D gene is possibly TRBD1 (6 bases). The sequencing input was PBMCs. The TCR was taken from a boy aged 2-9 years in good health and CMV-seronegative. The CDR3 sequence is CASSPGQGYTGELFF. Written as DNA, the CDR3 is TGTGCCAGCAGCCCCGGTCAGGGGTACACCGGGGAGCTGTTTTTT.